This TCR beta chain came from a study of T-cell reconstitution after alpha-beta-depleted transplantation in children. Preparing the TCRbeta library involved the use of unique molecular identifiers. From the PCR reads, TCRdb called clonotypes with MiXCR, one entry per CDR3 protein. The sample lists around 700,000 distinct CDR3 sequences, over 10% occurring once. With 3 bases removed from V and 5 bases from J, the gap between germline ends came to 10 bases. The CDR3 runs to 13 residues. CDR1 and CDR2 from the germline V gene are MDHEN and SYDVKM. This specimen was PBMCs, taken before TCRalphabeta/CD19-depleted stem cell transplant. The sequence was obtained from a girl aged 2 to 10 with congenital amegakaryocytic thrombocytopenia, due to receive a stem cell transplant. The chain is built from TRBV28 and TRBJ1-1; D unresolved. The CDR3, as DNA: TGTGCCAGCAGTTTTATTGGAGTGACTGAAGCTTTCTTT. Protein: CASSFIGVTEAFF. Combining the CDR3 with reference TRBV28 and TRBJ1-1 gives the whole variable domain DVKVTQSSRYLVKRTGEKVFLECVQDMDHENMFWYRQDPGLGLRLIYFSYDVKMKEKGDIPEGYSVSREKKERFSLILESASTNQTSMYLCASSFIGVTEAFFGQGTRLTVV.